Here is one T cell receptor beta chain with its context. Method: immunoSEQ multiplex PCR; TCRdb's copy keeps in-frame clones and lacks some. The sample includes some 150,000 clones, around 79% of them seen just once. The sample originates from a study of blood T cell repertoires in COVID-19. Cohort placement rested on clinical history that participants reported themselves. In Cohort 3, a recovered donor had either two negative PCRs, clearance, or symptom resolution. V was clipped by 8 bases and J by 3 bases; unmatched bases: 5. Germline V lookup: CDR1 MDHEN, CDR2 SYDVKM. CDR3 length: 14 amino acids. The chain carries TRBV28 and TRBJ2-1; TRBD1 matches at 9 bases. This clonotype originated in a woman in her 50s who had recovered from COVID-19. The specimen sequenced was PBMCs or T cells enriched from blood (not recorded which). In DNA, the CDR3 is TGTGCCAGCGCGGGGACAGGGTTCTACAATGAGCAGTTCTTC. Its translation: CASAGTGFYNEQFF.